The entry below gives a single TCR beta chain sequence along with its context. This sample was included in a study of regulatory T cells in long-lasting Graves disease. Both iRepertoire HTBI primers and Arm-PCR of CDR3 regions were used to build the TCR beta libraries. Original processing notes: The study identified 55 to 80 TRBV and about 14 TRBJ segments across samples. TCRdb passed the multiplex PCR reads through MiXCR, listing each CDR3 protein once. The V and J calls, along with clone size, are taken from TCRdb and not from the paper's own processing. The table lists approximately 460,000 distinct CDR3 sequences, less than 20% of them singletons. Time point in this sample: newly diagnosed GD, antithyroid drugs for less than 3 months. RNA extracted from PBMCs served as the sequencing template. The germline V gene has CDR1 LNHDA and CDR2 SQIVND (reference sequence). Deletions cut 6 bases from V and 5 bases from J, with 16 bases between. The CDR3 sequence is 14 residues long.

The sample was also linked to a second study, of T cells in Graves' hyperthyroidism and ophthalmopathy. That paper adds: HTBI primers drove first-round RT-PCR of the TCR CDR3. The model anticipated ophthalmopathy a median approximately six months pre-onset.

Source: peripheral blood mononuclear cells (PBMCs), taken at new diagnosis, from a patient treated with antithyroid drugs. The TCR originated in a woman in her 30s with Graves disease. The genes are TRBV19 and TRBJ1-1; TRBD1 is a possible D gene (6 bases). CDR3 in amino acids: CASSRTAKDTEAFF. In DNA form, the CDR3 reads TGTGCCAGTAGCAGGACAGCTAAGGATACTGAAGCTTTCTTT.